The source of this T cell receptor (beta chain) is a study of identical twins. Study-level points and caveats: Cross-sectional statistical analysis was relied on for the conclusions, without the same donors being followed.

TCRdb ran MiXCR on the 5' RACE reads and lists one entry per CDR3 protein. The data contain around 700 distinct CDR3 sequences, under 75% of them singletons. V shed 2 bases and J 5 bases; nucleotides not matched to a gene: 3. The CDR3 is 13 residues long. Germline lookup yields CDR1 DFQATT and CDR2 SNEGSKA (reference sequence). This clonotype was seen only a few times. The antigen is not known. This sequence joins TRBV20-1 and TRBJ2-5; 9 bases match TRBD1. The sequenced sample was CD4+ T cells sorted from blood. The source of this sequence is a woman aged 18-29 years in good health. This table probably holds off-target reads from a library built for another chain. CDR3 region: CSARRDRAETQYF. DNA of the CDR3: TGCAGTGCTAGAAGGGACAGGGCGGAGACCCAGTACTTC.